The 29 T cell receptor beta chains reported below all come from one sample, sequenced in a study of blood T cell repertoires in COVID-19. Using immunoSEQ multiplex PCR, the repertoire was profiled, and TCRdb retains in-frame clones only, with some absent. The sample lists roughly 260,000 clones, about 90% occurring once. Sequenced material: peripheral blood. Receptor source: a woman between 50 and 59 years old who had recovered from COVID-19.

The chain uses TRBV7-2 and TRBJ1-2; D is possibly TRBD1 (5 bases). The V gene lost 1 base and the J gene lost 5 bases, with 14 bases spanning the gap. The V gene's germline CDR1 is SGHTA and CDR2 FQGNSA. The CDR3 is 15 residues long. This CDR3 is CASSLVTGVGYGYTF. CDR3 nucleotides: TGTGCCAGCAGCTTAGTTACGGGGGTCGGTTATGGCTACACCTTC.

This clone was detected only once. This chain links TRBV4-1 with TRBJ2-7; 7 bases line up with TRBD1. V shed 0 bases, J shed 7 bases, and the junction held 15 bases outside the gene matches. Per germline, CDR1 MGHRA and CDR2 YSYEKL. This CDR3 is 17 amino acids long. The CDR3 DNA is TGCGCCAGCAGCCAAGATTCCTCCTACAGGGGTTCGAGGGAGCAGTACTTC. It specifies CASSQDSSYRGSREQYF.

This clone counts as large (0.1 to 1%). The chain employs TRBV18 and TRBJ2-1; possibly TRBD2 for D (7 bases). Germline V gene data show CDR1 as KGHSH and CDR2 as LQKENI. With 2 bases removed from V and 5 bases from J, the gap between germline ends came to 16 bases. The CDR3 runs 16 residues. The CDR3 nucleotides read TGTGCCAGCTCACCAAGGGGGGCTAGCGGCCACAATGAGCAGTTCTTC. Translating gives CASSPRGASGHNEQFF.

This clone was seen only a few times. The chain uses TRBV4-1 and TRBJ2-1; TRBD2 matches 9 bases. From germline, CDR1 is MGHRA and CDR2 YSYEKL. Losses at the gene ends were 0 bases for V and 8 bases for J; bases not matched to a gene: 14. This CDR3 has 18 amino acids. CDR3 amino acids: CASSQDPAAGGLRDEQFF. CDR3 nucleotide sequence: TGCGCCAGCAGCCAAGACCCGGCGGCGGGAGGGCTTAGGGATGAGCAGTTCTTC.

This chain joins TRBV5-1 and TRBJ1-1, with 7 bases fitting TRBD1. The CDR3 is 14 residues long. The V gene's germline CDR1 is SGHRS and CDR2 YFSETQ. Trimming removed 4 bases from V and 1 base from J; junction bases left unmatched: 4. CDR3 nucleotide sequence: TGCGCCAGCAGCCAGGACAGGCCGAACACTGAAGCTTTCTTT. Its translation: CASSQDRPNTEAFF.

V usage is TRBV7-9 and J usage is TRBJ2-3; 9 positions match TRBD2. The V segment lost 5 bases and the J segment 5 bases; nucleotides outside the gene matches: 8. CDR1 SEHNR and CDR2 FQNEAQ come from the germline V gene (reference sequence). This CDR3 spans 15 amino acids. The chain's CDR3 is CASSGSGSGVDTQYF. The CDR3 DNA follows: TGTGCCAGCAGCGGTAGCGGGAGTGGAGTAGATACGCAGTATTTT. Complete variable domain (other parts from reference TRBV7-9 and TRBJ2-3): DTGVSQNPRHKITKRGQNVTFRCDPISEHNRLYWYRQTLGQGPEFLTYFQNEAQLEKSRLLSDRFSAERPKGSFSTLEIQRTEQGDSAMYLCASSGSGSGVDTQYFGPGTRLTVL.

V usage is TRBV9 and J usage is TRBJ1-1, with no clear D. Germline CDR1 reads SGDLS; CDR2 reads YYNGEE. Deletions cut 3 bases from V and 4 bases from J, with 10 bases between. The CDR3 runs to 13 residues. CDR3 in amino acids: CASSAYGSTEAFF. CDR3 nucleotides: TGTGCCAGCAGCGCCTATGGGAGCACTGAAGCTTTCTTT.

The gene calls are TRBV4-1 and TRBJ1-4, with D maybe TRBD1 (5 bases). The germline V gene encodes CDR1 MGHRA and CDR2 YSYEKL. The CDR3 runs to 16 residues. V lost 4 bases to trimming and J lost 0 bases, with 12 bases between them. DNA for the CDR3: TGCGCCAGCAGCCTACGATCGACAGCAACTAATGAAAAACTGTTTTTT. Translated: CASSLRSTATNEKLFF.

This clone was counted between two and nine times. The chain recombines TRBV30 with TRBJ1-2, with 12 positions matching TRBD1. The CDR3 contains 16 residues. Losses at the gene ends were 7 bases for V and 3 bases for J; bases not matched to a gene: 12. Germline V CDR1 and CDR2: GTSNPN, SVGIG (reference sequence). The CDR3 nucleotides read TGTGCCTCTACGGGACAGGGGGCTGAACTGTACTATGGCTACACCTTC. It is translated as CASTGQGAELYYGYTF.

V is TRBV11-2 and J is TRBJ2-1; TRBD2 aligns across 11 bases. Germline CDR1 and CDR2: SGHAT and FQNNGV. J lost 9 bases, V lost 5 bases, and 9 bases had no gene match. This CDR3 comprises 15 residues. CDR3 loop: CASSTLAGGPGEQFF. Here the CDR3 DNA reads TGTGCCAGCAGCACGTTAGCGGGAGGGCCTGGTGAGCAGTTCTTC.

J is TRBJ2-1 and V is TRBV5-1, with TRBD2 matching 8 bases. J was trimmed by 7 bases and V by 1 base; bases with no gene match: 10. The CDR3 runs to 16 residues. Germline V lookup: CDR1 SGHRS, CDR2 YFSETQ. The CDR3 nucleotides read TGCGCCAGCAGCTTGCTCTCGGGGGGGCCGGGGAATGAGCAGTTCTTC. It codes for CASSLLSGGPGNEQFF.

This chain links TRBV24-1 with TRBJ1-5; TRBD1 is a possible D gene (5 bases). The CDR3 runs 14 residues. The germline V and J ends were trimmed by 5 bases and 1 base, with 8 bases remaining between them. Germline CDR1 and CDR2: KGHDR and SFDVKD. The CDR3 is CATSGGLSNQPQHF. CDR3 nucleotide sequence: TGTGCCACCAGTGGGGGACTGAGCAATCAGCCCCAGCATTTT.

The chain employs TRBV6-5 and TRBJ1-4; D uncertain. The germline V gene encodes CDR1 MNHEY and CDR2 SVGAGI. The CDR3 loop spans 15 amino acids. Trimming removed 2 bases from V and 8 bases from J, with 15 bases in between. This chain's CDR3 is CASSYGFGVREKLFF. In nucleotides, the CDR3 is TGTGCCAGCAGTTACGGCTTCGGGGTACGGGAAAAACTGTTTTTT.

V is TRBV5-1 and J is TRBJ1-2, with 9 bases identical to TRBD1. The CDR3 contains 15 residues. J lost 6 bases, V lost 4 bases, and 10 bases had no gene match. CDR1 and CDR2 from the germline V gene are SGHRS and YFSETQ. CDR3 amino acids: CASSKTGGGLDGYTF. DNA of the CDR3: TGCGCCAGCAGCAAAACAGGGGGCGGGTTGGATGGCTACACCTTC.

The rearrangement uses TRBV5-5 and TRBJ2-5; tentative D call: TRBD1 (5 bases). Between the trimmed V and J ends, which lost 5 bases and 2 bases, there was a span of 22 bases. Per the germline V gene, CDR1 is SGHKS and CDR2 is YYEKEE (reference sequence). The CDR3 consists of 17 residues. CDR3: CASRYAVTGPRQETQYF. In DNA, the CDR3 is TGTGCCAGCAGGTATGCTGTTACAGGCCCGAGGCAAGAGACCCAGTACTTC.

This sequence joins TRBV30 and TRBJ2-7, with 8 positions matching TRBD1. The V segment lost 5 bases and the J segment 7 bases; nucleotides outside the gene matches: 7. CDR3 size: 12 residues. Germline V lookup: CDR1 GTSNPN, CDR2 SVGIG (reference sequence). CDR3 sequence reads: CAWVQDRDEQYF. The CDR3 nucleotides are TGTGCCTGGGTCCAGGACAGGGATGAGCAGTACTTC.

This clone was counted a few times. The chain has TRBV5-1 and TRBJ2-2, with a tentative D call TRBD2 (6 bases). Germline CDR1 SGHRS, CDR2 YFSETQ. This CDR3 has 14 residues. V was clipped by 0 bases and J by 6 bases, with 9 bases between them. CDR3 loop: CASSLASGAGELFF. For the CDR3, the DNA is TGCGCCAGCAGCTTGGCCTCGGGGGCCGGGGAGCTGTTTTTT. The full variable domain, its missing parts supplied by reference TRBV5-1 and TRBJ2-2, is KAGVTQTPRYLIKTRGQQVTLSCSPISGHRSVSWYQQTPGQGLQFLFEYFSETQRNKGNFPGRFSGRQFSNSRSEMNVSTLELGDSALYLCASSLASGAGELFFGEGSRLTVL.

The chain carries TRBV5-6 and TRBJ1-4, with 10 bases lining up with TRBD1. The CDR3 runs 15 residues. V was clipped by 4 bases and J by 8 bases; unmatched bases: 8. The V gene's germline CDR1 is SGHDT and CDR2 YYEEEE. The CDR3 loop is CASSPGQGLREKLFF. The DNA of the CDR3 is TGTGCCAGCAGCCCGGGACAGGGGTTGAGGGAAAAACTGTTTTTT.

This chain joins TRBV7-8 and TRBJ1-2; D ambiguous. The germline CDR1 and CDR2 sequences are SGHVS and FQNEAQ. Trimming pared 5 bases from V and 8 bases from J, leaving 9 bases between. This CDR3 has 11 residues. CDR3 loop: CASSPQYGYTF. The CDR3 bases are TGTGCCAGCAGCCCCCAGTACGGCTACACCTTC.

The chain carries TRBV4-3 and TRBJ2-3; 10 bases match TRBD2. Germline V gene data show CDR1 as LGHNA and CDR2 as YSLEER. Trimming at V came to 0 bases and at J to 1 base, leaving 7 bases not matched to a gene. The CDR3 covers 18 residues. CDR3 in amino acids: CASSQEVPSGGRTDTQYF. Here the CDR3 DNA reads TGCGCCAGCAGCCAAGAAGTACCTAGCGGGGGCCGCACAGATACGCAGTATTTT.

V usage is TRBV2 and J usage is TRBJ1-1; no clear D. Germline values: CDR1 SNHLY, CDR2 FYNNEI. CDR3 size: 13 residues. Between the trimmed V and J ends, which lost 4 bases and 6 bases, there was a span of 12 bases. Written as DNA, the CDR3 is TGTGCCAGCAGTGGATCCGGAGCCCCTGAAGCTTTCTTT. Translated, it gives CASSGSGAPEAFF.

The chain combines TRBV19 with TRBJ2-7, with 9 nucleotides matching TRBD1. There are 20 residues in the CDR3. V dropped 5 bases and J dropped 0; count of bases not matched to a gene: 20. Per the germline V gene, CDR1 is LNHDA and CDR2 is SQIVND (reference sequence). In DNA form, the CDR3 reads TGTGCCAGTAGTTCCCGATCCGGGACAGGGAGGAGACCCGCCTCCTACGAGCAGTACTTC. Protein product: CASSSRSGTGRRPASYEQYF.

The chain uses TRBV5-1 and TRBJ2-2, with 12 bases matching TRBD2. V gave up 0 bases and J gave up 4 bases; unmatched junction bases: 7. CDR1 SGHRS and CDR2 YFSETQ come from the germline V gene. This CDR3 contains 18 residues. This CDR3 is CASSLAGTSGFLTGELFF. CDR3 coding DNA: TGCGCCAGCAGCTTGGCTGGGACTAGCGGGTTTCTCACCGGGGAGCTGTTTTTT.

The CDR3 is CASSTSWDRGFNEQYF. In nucleotides, the CDR3 is TGCGCCAGCAGCACCTCGTGGGACAGGGGATTTAACGAGCAGTACTTC. The chain uses TRBV5-1 and TRBJ2-7; TRBD1 aligns across 10 bases. The CDR3 runs 16 residues. The germline V gene encodes CDR1 SGHRS and CDR2 YFSETQ. V shed 4 bases, J shed 5 bases, and the junction held 12 bases outside the gene matches. Full variable domain (missing parts from reference TRBV5-1 and TRBJ2-7): KAGVTQTPRYLIKTRGQQVTLSCSPISGHRSVSWYQQTPGQGLQFLFEYFSETQRNKGNFPGRFSGRQFSNSRSEMNVSTLELGDSALYLCASSTSWDRGFNEQYFGPGTRLTVT.

J is TRBJ1-1 and V is TRBV5-4; TRBD1 is a possible D gene (6 bases). Per the germline V gene, CDR1 is SGHNT and CDR2 is YYREEE (reference sequence). The V end lost 4 bases, the J end lost 2 bases, and 12 bases lay between the germline ends. This CDR3 has 14 amino acids. CDR3 bases: TGTGCCAGCAGCGTCTGGACAGAAAACACTGAAGCTTTCTTT. Its protein product is CASSVWTENTEAFF.

The chain recombines TRBV7-2 with TRBJ1-1; TRBD1 aligns across 7 bases. CDR1 and CDR2 from the germline V gene are SGHTA and FQGNSA. Germline trimming cut 5 bases from V and 5 bases from J; bases unmatched to any gene: 8. The CDR3 has 14 amino acids. The CDR3 DNA reads as TGTGCCAGCAGCCCCAGACAGGGCCGGACTGAAGCTTTCTTT. It yields the protein CASSPRQGRTEAFF.

This chain connects TRBV30 to TRBJ1-2; weak D call: TRBD1 (5 bases). CDR3 length: 11 amino acids. The germline V and J ends were trimmed by 6 bases and 5 bases, with 10 bases remaining between them. Germline CDR1 and CDR2: GTSNPN and SVGIG (reference sequence). CDR3 loop: CACDSVYGYTF. CDR3 nucleotides: TGTGCCTGTGACAGTGTTTATGGCTACACCTTC.

The V and J genes are TRBV4-1 and TRBJ2-3, with 11 bases identical to TRBD1. CDR3 length equals 15 residues. J gave up 5 bases and V 4 bases, and 5 bases lay outside the gene matches. The V gene's germline CDR1 is MGHRA and CDR2 YSYEKL. This CDR3 reads CASSPDRGLGDTQYF. In DNA form, the CDR3 reads TGCGCCAGCAGCCCGGACAGGGGGCTGGGAGATACGCAGTATTTT.

This sequence joins TRBV6-1 and TRBJ2-1; 9 bases match TRBD2. Germline V CDR1 and CDR2: MNHNS, SASEGT. This CDR3 has 15 amino acids. The ends lost 2 bases at V and 7 bases at J; junction bases unmatched: 6. In DNA form, the CDR3 reads TGTGCCAGCAGTGAACTAGCGGGACGATGGAATGAGCAGTTCTTC. It is translated as CASSELAGRWNEQFF.